This T cell receptor (beta chain) derives from a study of blood T cell repertoires in COVID-19. Study-level information: Sample material is recorded as cDNA or gDNA derived from T cells, B-cell-depleted T cells, or PBMCs.

Authors' methods: The authors estimated nucleated cell counts from reference gene primer amplification. The repertoire was sequenced with immunoSEQ multiplex PCR; TCRdb's copy has only in-frame clones and lacks some. That table is the source of V, J and clone size, and D and trimming were worked out from the DNA. The sample lists under 80,000 clones, around 85% occurring once. The CDR3 length is 13 residues. Trimming shortened V by 2 bases and J by 3 bases, and 7 bases separated the two germline ends. Germline V gives CDR1 MNHNY, CDR2 SVGAGI (reference sequence). The chain carries TRBV6-6 and TRBJ1-1; tentatively, D is TRBD1 (6 bases). This TCR came from a human donor in a cohort sampled during active COVID-19. Sequenced input: peripheral blood. The CDR3 coding sequence is TGTGCCAGCAGTTACCGGACAGACACTGAAGCTTTCTTT. Protein product: CASSYRTDTEAFF.